The rows below give T cell receptor beta chains drawn from one sample of a study of chemoradiotherapy in HPV16-positive cancers. The table came from immunoSEQ multiplex PCR; TCRdb's copy has only in-frame clones and leaves some out. The sample contains 40,000 or so clones, more than 75% of which appear only once. The sequencing here drew on blood, taken from a patient who underwent chemoradiotherapy. All receptors come from a human donor with HPV-associated anogenital cancer. CDR3s include the opening cysteine and the closing phenylalanine or tryptophan. A D gene is named only where the DNA matches it firmly. Clone size is stated in some rows and not others, as once, few, many or a class when expanded.

d_gene	abundance	v_gene	j_gene	CDR3nt	CDR3aa
.	.	TRBV28	TRBJ2-2	TGTGCCAGCAGTCCCCAGGGGAGGGGCGGGGAGCTGTTTTTT	CASSPQGRGGELFF
TRBD2	.	TRBV25-1	TRBJ2-3	TGTGCCAGCACTTTGGGGGGGGTCGGGACAGATACGCAGTATTTT	CASTLGGVGTDTQYF
.	.	TRBV18	TRBJ1-1	TGTGCCAGCTCACCACCTTGGTCAACACGGAACACTGAAGCTTTCTTT	CASSPPWSTRNTEAFF
.	.	TRBV10-3	TRBJ2-7	TGTGCCATCAGTGGCCCGGGCGCCTACGAGCAGTACTTC	CAISGPGAYEQYF
TRBD1	.	TRBV6-5	TRBJ1-2	TGTGCCAGCAGTTACGGGACAGTAAACTATGGCTACACCTTC	CASSYGTVNYGYTF
.	.	TRBV5-1	TRBJ1-1	TGCGCCAGCAGGTGGGAGGGGGACACTGAAGCTTTCTTT	CASRWEGDTEAFF
.	.	TRBV4-3	TRBJ1-1	TGCGCCAGCAGCCAAACAGGGCGCATGAACACTGAAGCTTTCTTT	CASSQTGRMNTEAFF
.	few	TRBV25-1	TRBJ1-1	TGTGCCAGCAGTGATCGGCGGTATGAAGCTTTCTTT	CASSDRRYEAFF
.	.	TRBV6-7	TRBJ2-1	TGTGCCAGAACGACAGGAGTTGAGAATGAGCAGTTCTTC	CARTTGVENEQFF
.	few	TRBV9	TRBJ2-1	TGTGCCAGCAGCGTAGACGGGGAGCCCAATGAGCAGTTCTTC	CASSVDGEPNEQFF
.	once	TRBV11-2	TRBJ2-2	TGTGCCAGCAGTCGCAGCGGATTGAACACCGGGGAGCTGTTTTTT	CASSRSGLNTGELFF
TRBD1	few	TRBV6-5	TRBJ1-2	TGTGCCAGCAGTCCCTACAGGGGGCTGAGGGGCTACACCTTC	CASSPYRGLRGYTF
.	.	TRBV5-1	TRBJ1-3	TGCGCCAGCAACCCAGGCTCTGGAAACACCATATATTTT	CASNPGSGNTIYF
.	.	TRBV20-1	TRBJ2-2	TGCGCGATCCCCAACACCGGGGAGCTGTTTTTT	CAIPNTGELFF
TRBD1	.	TRBV19	TRBJ1-5	TGTGCCAGTAGTAATGGACAGGCGGCCGAGCCCCAGCATTTT	CASSNGQAAEPQHF
.	.	TRBV9	TRBJ2-7	TGTGCCAGCAGCGTAGGAGGGGAACAAAACTACGAGCAGTACTTC	CASSVGGEQNYEQYF
TRBD1	.	TRBV7-9	TRBJ1-3	TGTGCCAGCAGCTTAGGGACAGGATACTCTGGAAACACCATATATTTT	CASSLGTGYSGNTIYF
.	few	TRBV9	TRBJ2-7	TGTGCCAGCAGCGTAGGTCAGGGGAGTCACTACGAGCAGTACTTC	CASSVGQGSHYEQYF
.	.	TRBV9	TRBJ1-2	TGTGCCAGCAGCGTAGAGGCAGGGGCGGACTATGGCTACACCTTC	CASSVEAGADYGYTF
TRBD1	.	TRBV13	TRBJ2-4	TGTGCCAGCAGCTTAGGGAGGGGGCGAGGGAACATTCAGTACTTC	CASSLGRGRGNIQYF
.	.	TRBV7-2	TRBJ2-3	TGTGCCAGCAGCCAAGGACTCTCTAGCACAGATACGCAGTATTTT	CASSQGLSSTDTQYF
.	.	TRBV7-2	TRBJ2-2	TGTGCCAGCAGCTCGTCATCCACCGGGGAGCTGTTTTTT	CASSSSSTGELFF
TRBD1	.	TRBV7-6	TRBJ1-2	TGTGCCAGCAGCTTCGCCGGGACAGGGAAGGTCGCTGGCTACACCTTC	CASSFAGTGKVAGYTF
TRBD2	.	TRBV11-1	TRBJ2-7	TGTGCCAGCAGCGTTAGACTAGCGGGGAGATCCTACGAGCAGTACTTC	CASSVRLAGRSYEQYF
.	once	TRBV7-6	TRBJ1-5	TGTGCCAGCGCCCCACGTCCGGGTTCGAATCAGCCCCAGCATTTT	CASAPRPGSNQPQHF
.	.	TRBV5-5	TRBJ1-6	TGTGCCAGCAGCGAATACAGGGATAATTCACCCCTCCACTTT	CASSEYRDNSPLHF
.	.	TRBV5-6	TRBJ2-7	TGTGCCAGCAGCTTGGCTCGGGCGTTATTAAGAGACGAGCAGTACTTC	CASSLARALLRDEQYF
.	.	TRBV29-1	TRBJ1-1	TGCAGCGTTGTGGACAGATCGAACACTGAAGCTTTCTTT	CSVVDRSNTEAFF
.	.	TRBV7-7	TRBJ2-5	TGTGCCAGCAGCTTGAACGGGGAAGAGACCCAGTACTTC	CASSLNGEETQYF
.	.	TRBV5-1	TRBJ1-4	TGCGCCAGCAGCTTCGGGGGAGGGACGGTGAATGAAAAACTGTTTTTT	CASSFGGGTVNEKLFF
.	once	TRBV11-3	TRBJ2-1	TGTGCCAGCAGCTTTTCTGGGGGCTTATACAATGAGCAGTTCTTC	CASSFSGGLYNEQFF
.	few	TRBV11-2	TRBJ1-1	TGTGCCAGCAGCCCACCGATCACTGAAGCTTTCTTT	CASSPPITEAFF
.	.	TRBV19	TRBJ2-3	TGTGCCAGTAGTATTGGCCCTTCACGGTCCGCAGATACGCAGTATTTT	CASSIGPSRSADTQYF
TRBD1	.	TRBV5-6	TRBJ2-1	TGTGCCAGCAGCATGGACAGGGGCCCATACAATGAGCAGTTCTTC	CASSMDRGPYNEQFF
.	.	TRBV2	TRBJ1-2	TGTGCCAGCAGTGCAGGAGCTAACTATGGCTACACCTTC	CASSAGANYGYTF
TRBD2	.	TRBV7-9	TRBJ2-1	TGTGCCAGCAGCTATGGACTAGCGGGGGCCCTCCGGGTCTACAATGAGCAGTTCTTC	CASSYGLAGALRVYNEQFF
.	.	TRBV6-1	TRBJ2-1	TGTGCCAGCAGTGAAGGGATTTTAACAGCGAACTCCTACAATGAGCAGTTCTTC	CASSEGILTANSYNEQFF
.	.	TRBV25-1	TRBJ2-2	TGTGCCAGCAGTGACACCGGACACCTCACCGGGGAGCTGTTTTTT	CASSDTGHLTGELFF
.	.	TRBV7-8	TRBJ1-5	TGTGCCAGCAGCCAGGGACGGAGGCAGCCCCAGCATTTT	CASSQGRRQPQHF
.	.	TRBV18	TRBJ2-7	TGTGCCAGCTCACCACCCGGCGGGGACAGTCCCTACGAGCAGTACTTC	CASSPPGGDSPYEQYF
TRBD2	.	TRBV27	TRBJ2-1	TGTGCCAGCAGTCCGGGACTAGCGCCAGGGGAGCAGTTCTTC	CASSPGLAPGEQFF
TRBD1	.	TRBV6-5	TRBJ2-7	TGTGCCAGCAGTGTTAGACAGGGAATTAACGAGCAGTACTTC	CASSVRQGINEQYF
TRBD2	.	TRBV7-2	TRBJ2-1	TGTGCCAGCAGCTTAAGTCCAGCGGGGGGTTACAATGAGCAGTTCTTC	CASSLSPAGGYNEQFF